At least ten counts were recorded for the clone carrying this T cell receptor (beta chain). The target antigen is unknown. TCR beta CDR3 regions were amplified from RNA. The HTBI primer set served for first-round RT-PCR of the TCR CDR3. TCRdb passed the multiplex PCR reads through MiXCR, listing each CDR3 protein once. The repertoire consists of 690,000 or so distinct CDR3 sequences, with roughly a sixth occurring once and the leading ten covering roughly 17%. This record belongs to a study of T cells in Graves' hyperthyroidism and ophthalmopathy. Study information: Before any treatment, at initial diagnosis, peripheral blood was collected.

Study results and limitations: Most clonotypes expanded in thyroid above 0.001 were likewise present in blood.

Diagnosing involved the use of clinical symptoms, serum thyroxine and TRAb, thyroid ultrasound and orbital computed tomography. The sequenced sample consisted of blood. The clonotype was recovered from a woman in her 50s with Graves' hyperthyroidism that later progressed to Graves' ophthalmopathy.

The CDR3 protein is CASSQAASGVETQYF. The CDR3 DNA reads as TGTGCCAGCAGCCAAGCGGCTAGCGGGGTGGAGACCCAGTACTTC. The V call is TRBV3-1, the J call TRBJ2-5; 9 nucleotides agree with TRBD2. This CDR3 spans 15 amino acids. Germline V lookup: CDR1 LGHDT, CDR2 YNNKEL (reference sequence). J was trimmed by 5 bases and V by 1 base; bases with no gene match: 5.